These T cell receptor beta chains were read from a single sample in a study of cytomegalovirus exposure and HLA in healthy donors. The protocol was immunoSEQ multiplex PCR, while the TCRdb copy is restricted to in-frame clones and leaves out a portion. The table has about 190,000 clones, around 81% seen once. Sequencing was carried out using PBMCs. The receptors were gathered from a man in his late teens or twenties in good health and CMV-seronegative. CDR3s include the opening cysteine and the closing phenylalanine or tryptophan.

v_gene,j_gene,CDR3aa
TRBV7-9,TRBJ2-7,CASSSKIYEQYF
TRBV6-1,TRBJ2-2,CASSEAWGPDATGELFF
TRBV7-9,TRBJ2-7,CASSREGRRVYEQYF
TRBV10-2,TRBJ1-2,CASSESNVRLNYGYTF
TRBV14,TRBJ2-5,CASSRGTSGGPQETQYF
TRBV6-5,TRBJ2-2,CASRLAGAGELFF
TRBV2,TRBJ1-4,CASSVRQGSNEKLFF
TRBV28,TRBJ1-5,CASSLCPYCQPQHF
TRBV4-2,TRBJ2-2,CASTPEAQKLPTGELFF
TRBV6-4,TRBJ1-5,CASSEGGGNQPQHF
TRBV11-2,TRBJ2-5,CASSSGASGGGWQETQYF
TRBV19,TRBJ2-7,CASSTTGAREQYF
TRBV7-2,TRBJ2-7,CASSLAVGYEQYF
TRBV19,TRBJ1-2,CASSTGKSYGYTF
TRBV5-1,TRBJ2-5,CASSLVASEYQETQYF
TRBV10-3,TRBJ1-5,CAISEAAGGAVGNQPQHF
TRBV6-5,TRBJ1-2,CASSYRLSVYGYTF
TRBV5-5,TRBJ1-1,CASSLDVGLYTEAFF
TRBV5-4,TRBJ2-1,CASSSTQAGSSYNEQFF
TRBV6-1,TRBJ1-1,CASSPAGKSEAFF
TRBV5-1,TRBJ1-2,CASSLEYGGYGYTF
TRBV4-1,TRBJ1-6,CASSQLNRGSNSPLHF
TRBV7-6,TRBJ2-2,CASSGSTSGDIGELFF
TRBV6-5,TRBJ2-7,CASHGGISIYEQYF
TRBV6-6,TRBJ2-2,CASTRTGGGELFF
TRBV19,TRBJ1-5,CASKPMDRGEGQPQHF
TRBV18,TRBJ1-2,CASSPDSLGGYTF
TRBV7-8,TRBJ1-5,CASSDRDRGRGNQPQHF
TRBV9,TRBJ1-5,CASSVDAGRDQPQHF
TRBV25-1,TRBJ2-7,CASSEWRDDIPNEQYF
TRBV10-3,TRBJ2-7,CAISEMTGTLLWGYEQYF
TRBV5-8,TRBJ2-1,CASTDRVTYNEQFF
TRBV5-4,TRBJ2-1,CASSVFWAKNEQFF
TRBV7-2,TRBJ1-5,CASSFFDQPQHF
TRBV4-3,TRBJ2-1,CASSKGLAEHSYNEQFF
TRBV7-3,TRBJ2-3,CASSTHSGGTDTQYF
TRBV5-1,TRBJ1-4,CASSPAGGRVGEKLFF
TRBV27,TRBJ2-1,CASSFRATGNEQFF